The 25 T cell receptor beta chains presented below share a single source sample, sequenced in a study of blood T cell repertoires in COVID-19. Some clones are missing from TCRdb's copy, which holds only in-frame ones; the method was immunoSEQ multiplex PCR. The table lists around 190,000 clones, 70% to 85% of them singletons. Sequences were obtained from peripheral blood. The origin of the receptors is a woman between 45 and 60 years old with acute or convalescent COVID-19.

This clone was counted a single time. The chain couples TRBV3-1 (or the pseudogene TRBV3-2) to TRBJ2-5; a possible D gene is TRBD2 (6 bases). The length of the CDR3 is 14 residues. V was clipped by 4 bases and J by 2 bases, with 11 bases between them. Germline-derived CDR1 and CDR2 are LGHDT and YNNKEL (reference sequence). As DNA, the CDR3 is TGTGCCAGCAGCCCCCCCGGAGGGCAAGAGACCCAGTACTTC. Protein product: CASSPPGGQETQYF.

This chain uses TRBV11-3 with TRBJ1-3; D gene ambiguous. The V end was cut by 1 base, the J end by 5 bases, with 6 bases between. Looked up from germline, CDR1 is SGHNT and CDR2 is YENEEA. CDR3 size: 13 residues. CDR3 in amino acids: CASSLGWRNTIYF. DNA for the CDR3: TGTGCCAGCAGCTTAGGTTGGCGAAACACCATATATTTT.

The chain employs TRBV7-9 and TRBJ1-1; 7 bases agree with TRBD1. The germline V gene encodes CDR1 SEHNR and CDR2 FQNEAQ (reference sequence). The V and J ends lost 4 bases and 0 bases, in that order; junction bases with no gene match: 8. The CDR3 has 16 residues. CDR3 DNA sequence: TGTGCCAGCAGCTCCCGACCAGGGGGATTGAACACTGAAGCTTTCTTT. Translated, it gives CASSSRPGGLNTEAFF.

This chain joins TRBV6-2 or TRBV6-3 and TRBJ2-7; 8 nucleotides align to TRBD2. The germline V gene has CDR1 MNHEY and CDR2 SVGEGT. The CDR3 extends over 14 amino acids. The junction had 4 bases not matched to a gene; V was cut back by 4 bases and J by 2 bases. CDR3 amino acids: CASSSPGGTYEQYF. CDR3 DNA sequence: TGTGCCAGCAGTTCCCCGGGAGGGACCTACGAGCAGTACTTC.

The rearrangement links TRBV6-5 to TRBJ2-7, with D tentatively TRBD2 (5 bases). The CDR3 is made up of 11 amino acids. Between the trimmed V and J ends, which lost 7 bases and 3 bases, there was a span of 7 bases. Germline values: CDR1 MNHEY, CDR2 SVGAGI. CDR3 in DNA: TGTGCCAGCACGGCGGGCTACGAGCAGTACTTC. This encodes CASTAGYEQYF.

CDR3 DNA sequence: TGTGCCAGCAGCCAACAGACAGCTATTAACTATGGCTACACCTTC. Translation: CASSQQTAINYGYTF. The V and J genes are TRBV14 and TRBJ1-2, with D possibly matching TRBD1 (5 bases). CDR3 length equals 15 residues. Germline values: CDR1 SGHDN, CDR2 FVKESK. V lost 2 bases and J lost 1, with 11 bases in between.

This chain connects TRBV7-9 to TRBJ2-2, with D perhaps matching TRBD1 (6 bases). Between the trimmed V and J ends, which lost 0 bases and 0 bases, there was a span of 14 bases. Germline-derived CDR1 and CDR2 are SEHNR and FQNEAQ (reference sequence). CDR3 length: 18 amino acids. In nucleotides, the CDR3 is TGTGCCAGCAGCTTAGCACAGGGAAGCCTCTCGAACACCGGGGAGCTGTTTTTT. This encodes CASSLAQGSLSNTGELFF. The variable domain in full, with the rest retrieved from reference TRBV7-9 and TRBJ2-2, is DTGVSQNPRHKITKRGQNVTFRCDPISEHNRLYWYRQTLGQGPEFLTYFQNEAQLEKSRLLSDRFSAERPKGSFSTLEIQRTEQGDSAMYLCASSLAQGSLSNTGELFFGEGSRLTVL.

Regarding this clone: Other DNA sequences within the sample encode an identical CDR3. The chain employs TRBV7-2 and TRBJ2-7, with no clear D. In germline, CDR1 is SGHTA, CDR2 FQGNSA. The CDR3 totals 13 residues. V was trimmed by 1 base and J by 0 bases, leaving 4 bases between them. The CDR3 is CASSLDSSYEQYF. DNA for the CDR3: TGTGCCAGCAGCTTAGATAGCTCCTACGAGCAGTACTTC.

The chain combines TRBV5-6 with TRBJ2-1; D possibly corresponds to TRBD1 (7 bases). Germline-derived CDR1 and CDR2 are SGHDT and YYEEEE. CDR3 length: 15 amino acids. V was trimmed by 7 bases and J by 3 bases, leaving 17 bases between them. The CDR3 nucleotides are TGTGCCAGCCGACTTCAGGGGGGTCTCTACAATGAGCAGTTCTTC. Translation: CASRLQGGLYNEQFF. Full variable domain (remainder filled in from reference TRBV5-6 and TRBJ2-1): DAGVTQSPTHLIKTRGQQVTLRCSPKSGHDTVSWYQQALGQGPQFIFQYYEEEERQRGNFPDRFSGHQFPNYSSELNVNALLLGDSALYLCASRLQGGLYNEQFFGPGTRLTVL.

The V gene is TRBV24-1, the J gene TRBJ2-3, with 8 bases matching TRBD2. The V segment lost 9 bases and the J segment 2 bases; nucleotides outside the gene matches: 9. The CDR3 has 15 residues. The germline CDR1 and CDR2 sequences are KGHDR and SFDVKD. The CDR3 region is CATRYGRDPTDTQYF. The DNA for the CDR3 is TGTGCCACCCGTTACGGGAGGGACCCCACAGATACGCAGTATTTT.

This clone was found a few times. J is TRBJ2-1 and V is TRBV2; 8 bases match TRBD1. The CDR3 consists of 14 residues. The germline V gene encodes CDR1 SNHLY and CDR2 FYNNEI. V was pared by 10 bases and J by 8 bases, with 13 bases of the junction left unmatched. CDR3 in amino acids: CATYQGAGLYEQFF. The CDR3 DNA reads TGTGCCACCTACCAGGGGGCAGGGTTATATGAGCAGTTCTTC.

The V and J genes are TRBV12-3 or TRBV12-4 and TRBJ1-2; D remains unclear. V was trimmed by 5 bases and J by 8 bases, leaving 15 bases between them. The CDR3 spans 13 residues. CDR3 nucleotides: TGTGCCAGCAGTCGGCTTATGGAGGTCGGCTACACCTTC. It specifies CASSRLMEVGYTF.

The V call is TRBV6-5, the J call TRBJ1-3; D may be TRBD1 (5 bases). Trimming left V 8 bases short and J 4 bases short, with 12 bases between. Germline V gene lookup returns CDR1 MNHEY and CDR2 SVGAGI. The CDR3 has 13 amino acids. The DNA for the CDR3 is TGTGCCAGCTCAAGGGGTATGGGAAACACCATATATTTT. It yields the protein CASSRGMGNTIYF.

The V and J genes are TRBV28 and TRBJ1-2, with 10 bases fitting TRBD1. CDR1 is MDHEN, CDR2 SYDVKM, per germline. V lost 3 bases, J lost 7 bases, and 11 bases stayed unmatched. The CDR3 extends over 16 amino acids. The CDR3 reads CASSFGQGVKSGGYTF. The CDR3 DNA is TGTGCCAGCAGTTTCGGACAGGGGGTTAAATCGGGTGGCTACACCTTC.

The chain couples TRBV7-2 to TRBJ1-6, with a tentative D call TRBD1 (5 bases). V was pared by 6 bases and J by 2 bases, with 11 bases between. CDR1 and CDR2 from the germline V gene are SGHTA and FQGNSA. The CDR3 totals 15 residues. The CDR3 region has the DNA TGTGCCAGCAGTCCAACAGGAGCCTATAATTCACCCCTCCACTTT. Translation gives CASSPTGAYNSPLHF.

The chain recombines TRBV4-3 with TRBJ2-1; 7 positions match TRBD1. The CDR3 sequence is 14 residues long. Germline V CDR1 and CDR2: LGHNA, YSLEER. With V trimmed by 2 bases and J by 7 bases, 5 bases remained unmatched. The CDR3, as DNA: TGCGCCAGCAGCCAATTCAGGGGGAATAATGAGCAGTTCTTC. As protein: CASSQFRGNNEQFF.

The chain uses TRBV6-4 and TRBJ1-2, with 12 bases lining up with TRBD1. J was trimmed by 6 bases and V by 6 bases; bases with no gene match: 11. CDR1 MRHNA and CDR2 SNTAGT come from the germline V gene. There are 16 residues in the CDR3. The chain's CDR3 is CASRKGTGGISDGYTF. CDR3 in DNA: TGTGCCAGCAGGAAGGGGACAGGGGGCATCTCCGATGGCTACACCTTC.

This clone was seen a single time. The chain combines TRBV6-5 with TRBJ2-1; 7 positions agree with TRBD1. Germline-derived CDR1 and CDR2 are MNHEY and SVGAGI. V lost 8 bases to trimming and J lost 4 bases; unmatched junction nucleotides: 11. The CDR3 extends over 15 amino acids. Written as DNA, the CDR3 is TGTGCCAGCTCACTCCGGGACAGCTCTTACAATGAGCAGTTCTTC. Translating gives CASSLRDSSYNEQFF.

The V call is TRBV5-6, the J call TRBJ2-5, with D tentatively TRBD2 (6 bases). The CDR3 has 14 residues. V lost 4 bases to trimming and J lost 2 bases, with 12 bases between them. Germline V gene lookup returns CDR1 SGHDT and CDR2 YYEEEE. For the CDR3, the DNA is TGTGCCAGCAGCACTCTAGCGTCACAAGAGACCCAGTACTTC. Its protein product is CASSTLASQETQYF.

Here the CDR3 DNA reads TGCAGCGTTAGGGATGACAGCTTTGCAGTGACCCAGTACTTC. Protein: CSVRDDSFAVTQYF. The chain joins TRBV29-1 to TRBJ2-5, with D possibly matching TRBD1 (5 bases). This CDR3 has 14 amino acids. Trimming shortened V by 5 bases and J by 7 bases, and 20 bases separated the two germline ends. CDR1 is SQVTM and CDR2 is ANQGSEA in the germline V gene.

The V gene is TRBV6-5, the J gene TRBJ2-7; no firm D call. The V end was cut by 2 bases, the J end by 3 bases, with 14 bases between. In germline, CDR1 is MNHEY, CDR2 SVGAGI. This CDR3 is 15 amino acids long. In DNA, the CDR3 is TGTGCCAGCAGTTACCCCTCCTCCTCGTACTACGAGCAGTACTTC. Protein sequence: CASSYPSSSYYEQYF.

This chain links TRBV7-2 with TRBJ1-4; no clear D gene. V lost 2 bases and J lost 3, with 10 bases in between. The V gene's germline CDR1 is SGHTA and CDR2 FQGNSA. This CDR3 has 15 residues. CDR3 residues: CASSLQPGSNEKLFF. DNA for the CDR3: TGTGCCAGCAGCTTACAACCGGGATCTAATGAAAAACTGTTTTTT.

This chain links TRBV6-6 with TRBJ2-1, with 8 bases aligning to TRBD1. Trimming cost V 5 bases and J 0 bases; bases outside gene matches: 18. Germline CDR1 and CDR2: MNHNY and SVGAGI (reference sequence). The CDR3 consists of 20 residues. The CDR3 sequence: CASSPVRGRGRKNSYNEQFF. In DNA form, the CDR3 reads TGTGCCAGCAGTCCTGTCCGGGGCAGGGGGCGTAAGAACTCCTACAATGAGCAGTTCTTC.

The V and J genes are TRBV19 and TRBJ2-7; 12 bases line up with TRBD1. Germline assignment: CDR1 LNHDA and CDR2 SQIVND (reference sequence). CDR3 length equals 14 residues. J lost 3 bases, V lost 6 bases, and 3 bases had no gene match. The DNA of the CDR3 is TGTGCCAGTAGCCGGGACAGGGGGCTCTACGAGCAGTACTTC. Translating gives CASSRDRGLYEQYF. Together with reference TRBV19 and TRBJ2-7, the CDR3 gives the full variable domain: DGGITQSPKYLFRKEGQNVTLSCEQNLNHDAMYWYRQDPGQGLRLIYYSQIVNDFQKGDIAEGYSVSREKKESFPLTVTSAQKNPTAFYLCASSRDRGLYEQYFGPGTRLTVT.

The chain uses TRBV12-5 and TRBJ1-3; D unresolved. The CDR3 is 13 residues long. Trimming took 7 bases from V and 4 from J, leaving 11 bases between them. From germline, CDR1 is LGHNT and CDR2 FRNRAP. The CDR3 DNA follows: TGTGCTAGTGCCAAGACCGGGGGAAACACCATATATTTT. Its protein is CASAKTGGNTIYF.